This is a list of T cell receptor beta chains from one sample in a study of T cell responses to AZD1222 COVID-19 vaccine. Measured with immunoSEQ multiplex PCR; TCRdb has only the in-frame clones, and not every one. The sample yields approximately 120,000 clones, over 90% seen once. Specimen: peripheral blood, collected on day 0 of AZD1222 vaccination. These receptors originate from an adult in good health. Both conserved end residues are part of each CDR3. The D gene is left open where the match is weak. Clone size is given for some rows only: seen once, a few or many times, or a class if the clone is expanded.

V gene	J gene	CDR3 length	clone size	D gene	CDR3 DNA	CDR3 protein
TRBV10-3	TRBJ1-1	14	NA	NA	TGTGCCAGCAAAAACGACAGGTCGAACACTGAAGCTTTCTTT	CASKNDRSNTEAFF
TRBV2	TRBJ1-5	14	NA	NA	TGTGCCAGCAGTGAAGCGCTTGGAAATCAGCCCCAGCATTTT	CASSEALGNQPQHF
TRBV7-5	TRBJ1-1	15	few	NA	TGTGCCAGAAGCAAACCTCGTCAGAATCCGACTGAAGCTTTCTTT	CARSKPRQNPTEAFF
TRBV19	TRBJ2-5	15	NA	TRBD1	TGTGCCAGTAGTAACATCGGGACAGGGGGAGAGACCCAGTACTTC	CASSNIGTGGETQYF
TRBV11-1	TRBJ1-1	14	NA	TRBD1	TGTGCCAGCAGCCTCAGGGGGAGTTATGCTGAAGCTTTCTTT	CASSLRGSYAEAFF
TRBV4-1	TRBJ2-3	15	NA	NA	TGCGCCAGCAGCCAAGAGGAGGCAAGCACAGATACGCAGTATTTT	CASSQEEASTDTQYF
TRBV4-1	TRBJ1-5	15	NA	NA	TGCGCCAGCAGCCAAGCCACCCTTAGCAATCAGCCCCAGCATTTT	CASSQATLSNQPQHF
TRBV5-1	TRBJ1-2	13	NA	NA	TGCGCCAGCAGCACCACAGGCGACTATGGCTACACCTTC	CASSTTGDYGYTF
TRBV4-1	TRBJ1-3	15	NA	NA	TGCGCCAGCAGCCAAGAAATGCACTCTGGAAACACCATATATTTT	CASSQEMHSGNTIYF
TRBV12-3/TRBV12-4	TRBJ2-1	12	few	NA	TGTGCCAGCAGGGAGACTAGTAATGAGCAGTTCTTC	CASRETSNEQFF
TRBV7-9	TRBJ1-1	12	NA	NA	TGTGCCAGCAGCCCTGTTAACACTGAAGCTTTCTTT	CASSPVNTEAFF
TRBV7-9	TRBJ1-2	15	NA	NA	TGTGCCAGCAGCCATGCCGACAGGCCCGCGTATGGCTACACCTTC	CASSHADRPAYGYTF
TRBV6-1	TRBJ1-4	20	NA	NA	TGTGCCAGCAGTGAACTGGACAGTAGCCAATCCTACACCTATAATGAAAAACTGTTTTTT	CASSELDSSQSYTYNEKLFF
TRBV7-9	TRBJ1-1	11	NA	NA	TGTGCCAGCAGCATTTACACTGAAGCTTTCTTT	CASSIYTEAFF
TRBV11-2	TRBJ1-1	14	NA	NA	TGTGCCAGCAGTCTCGGACTGAGGAACACTGAAGCTTTCTTT	CASSLGLRNTEAFF
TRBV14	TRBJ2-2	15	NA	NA	TGTGCCAGCAGCCAAGATCGGGGGAACCCCGGGGAGCTGTTTTTT	CASSQDRGNPGELFF
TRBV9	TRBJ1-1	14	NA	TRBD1	TGTGCCAGCAGCTCACAGGGGGCGGACACTGAAGCTTTCTTT	CASSSQGADTEAFF
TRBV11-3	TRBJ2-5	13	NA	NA	TGTGCCAGCAGCTTAGGCCCCACGGAGACCCAGTACTTC	CASSLGPTETQYF
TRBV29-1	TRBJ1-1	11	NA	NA	TGCAGCGTGACAAGGAACACTGAAGCTTTCTTT	CSVTRNTEAFF
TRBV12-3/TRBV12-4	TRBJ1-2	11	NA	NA	TGTGCCAGCAGTTTAAGGGGAGGCTACACCTTC	CASSLRGGYTF
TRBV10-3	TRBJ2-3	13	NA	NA	TGTGCCAGTCAGCTGGGTGGCACAGATACGCAGTATTTT	CASQLGGTDTQYF
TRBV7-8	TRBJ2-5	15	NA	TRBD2	TGTGCCAGCAGTCTCGGTGGAGCGGGGAAAGAGACCCAGTACTTC	CASSLGGAGKETQYF
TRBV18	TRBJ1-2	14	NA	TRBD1	TGTGCCAGCTCACCAGGAGGCAACGCAGGGGGCCACACCTTC	CASSPGGNAGGHTF
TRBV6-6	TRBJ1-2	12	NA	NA	TGTGCCAGCAAGGTTTCCGACTATGGCTACACCTTC	CASKVSDYGYTF
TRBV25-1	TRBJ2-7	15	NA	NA	TGTGCCAGCAGCCTCGGGACGGCAATTTTGGAGGAGCAGTACTTC	CASSLGTAILEEQYF
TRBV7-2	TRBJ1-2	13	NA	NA	TGTGCCAGCAGCTTTACAGCGGTGGCTGGCTACACCTTC	CASSFTAVAGYTF
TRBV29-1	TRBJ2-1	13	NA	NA	TGCAGCGTTGAACGGGGGTCCTACAATGAGCAGTTCTTC	CSVERGSYNEQFF
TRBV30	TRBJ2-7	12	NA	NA	TGTGCCTGGAGTCTAAGCTCCTACGAGCAGTACTTC	CAWSLSSYEQYF
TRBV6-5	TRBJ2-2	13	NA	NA	TGTGCCAGCACCGCGGGAAGCACCGGGGAGCTGTTTTTT	CASTAGSTGELFF
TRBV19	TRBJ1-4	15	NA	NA	TGTGCCAGTAGATCGGCCGCTCTTGCTCTGGAAAAACTGTTTTTT	CASRSAALALEKLFF
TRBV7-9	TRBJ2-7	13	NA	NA	TGTGCCAGCAAGAGGAGCCCTACCTACGAGCAGTACTTC	CASKRSPTYEQYF
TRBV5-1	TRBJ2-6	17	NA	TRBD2	TGCGCCAGCAGCTCGGGACTAACCTCCTCTGGGGCCAACGTCCTGACTTTC	CASSSGLTSSGANVLTF
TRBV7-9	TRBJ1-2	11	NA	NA	TGTGCCAGCAGCTTTTTAGGGAGCTACACCTTC	CASSFLGSYTF
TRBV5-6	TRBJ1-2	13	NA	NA	TGTGCCAGCAGCTTGGGGCTAAACTATGGCTACACCTTC	CASSLGLNYGYTF
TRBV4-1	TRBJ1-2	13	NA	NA	TGCGCCAGCAGCCAGTTGACTAACTATGGCTACACCTTC	CASSQLTNYGYTF
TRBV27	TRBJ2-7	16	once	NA	TGTGCCAGCAGTTTCCTGTCCTCACAGGGTCCCTACGAGCAGTACTTC	CASSFLSSQGPYEQYF
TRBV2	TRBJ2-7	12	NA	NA	TGTGCCAGCAGCAGACAGATCTACGAGCAGTACTTC	CASSRQIYEQYF
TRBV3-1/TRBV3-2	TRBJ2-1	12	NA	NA	TGTGCCAGCAGCCAAACCTACAATGAGCAGTTCTTC	CASSQTYNEQFF
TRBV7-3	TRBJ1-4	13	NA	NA	TGTGCCAGCAGCCTTCGCTATAATGAAAAACTGTTTTTT	CASSLRYNEKLFF
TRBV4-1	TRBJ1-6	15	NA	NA	TGCGCCAGCAGCCATCCGCGGGGGGAAAGTTCACCCCTCCACTTT	CASSHPRGESSPLHF
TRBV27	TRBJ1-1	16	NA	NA	TGTGCCAGCCTTCCCCCACAGGATCGGGTGAACACTGAAGCTTTCTTT	CASLPPQDRVNTEAFF
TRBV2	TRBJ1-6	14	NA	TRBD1	TGTGCCAGCAGTGGGGGACAGGGAAATTCACCCCTCCACTTT	CASSGGQGNSPLHF
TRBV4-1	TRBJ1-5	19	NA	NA	TGCGCCAGCAGCCAAGCTAGGGGCCGGGACGTGGGGAGCAATCAGCCCCAGCATTTT	CASSQARGRDVGSNQPQHF
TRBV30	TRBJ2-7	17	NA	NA	TGTGCCTGGAGTGAATCACGTTCCTTATGGGGCTCCTACGAGCAGTACTTC	CAWSESRSLWGSYEQYF
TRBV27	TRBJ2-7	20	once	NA	TGTGCCAGCAGTTTTCTACAGGGTCCCTTTAGGTGGTCGGAGGCTTACGAGCAGTACTTC	CASSFLQGPFRWSEAYEQYF
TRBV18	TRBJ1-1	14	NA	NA	TGTGCCAGCTCACCAGACCGACAGAACACTGAAGCTTTCTTT	CASSPDRQNTEAFF
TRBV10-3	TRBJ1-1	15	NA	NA	TGTGCCATCAGTGAGTGGTCAGGGGAATCAGATGAAGCTTTCTTT	CAISEWSGESDEAFF
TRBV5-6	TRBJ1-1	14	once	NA	TGTGCCAGCAGCTTGACAGGGAGCGGCACTGAAGCTTTCTTT	CASSLTGSGTEAFF
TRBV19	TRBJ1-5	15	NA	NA	TGTGCCAGTTCCAACTTACAGGGTTTGAATCAGCCCCAGCATTTT	CASSNLQGLNQPQHF
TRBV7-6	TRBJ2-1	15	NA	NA	TGTGCCAGCAGCTTAGTAGTCGGAACCTACAATGAGCAGTTCTTC	CASSLVVGTYNEQFF
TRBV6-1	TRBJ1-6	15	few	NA	TGTGCCAGCAGTGAAGCCGCAGGGAATAATTCACCCCTCCACTTT	CASSEAAGNNSPLHF
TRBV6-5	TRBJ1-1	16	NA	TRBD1	TGTGCCAGCAGTTACTCGCCGGACAGGGTGAACACTGAAGCTTTCTTT	CASSYSPDRVNTEAFF
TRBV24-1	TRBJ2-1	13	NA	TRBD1	TGTGCCACCAGTGACCAGACAGGGAATGAGCAGTTCTTC	CATSDQTGNEQFF
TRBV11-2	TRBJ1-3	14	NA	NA	TGTGCCAGCAGCCCAGCCTACATGGGAAACACCATATATTTT	CASSPAYMGNTIYF
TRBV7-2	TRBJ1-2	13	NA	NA	TGTGCCAGCAGCGGAGAGAATAACTATGGCTACACCTTC	CASSGENNYGYTF
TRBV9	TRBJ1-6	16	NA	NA	TGTGCCAGCAGCGTCCGACCGGGACTCCTAAATTCACCCCTCCACTTT	CASSVRPGLLNSPLHF
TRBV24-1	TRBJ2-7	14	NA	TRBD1	TGTGCCACCAGTGATTCGGGACAGGGCGACGAGCAGTACTTC	CATSDSGQGDEQYF